The 26 T cell receptor beta chains given below trace back to one sample, sequenced in a study of blood T cells in healthy people across ages. The use of a sample-barcoded 5' primer and a J-beta primer mix characterized a second PCR of about 6 to 12 cycles. TCRdb called the 5' RACE reads again in MiXCR, with one record for every CDR3 protein. This sample has 650,000 to 900,000 distinct CDR3 sequences; under 80% occur once, and the top ten carry around a quarter. Sequencing input: blood. These receptors were obtained from a man aged 30-40 years in good health.

This clonotype was detected only a few times. As DNA, the CDR3 is TGTGCCAGCAGCTTAGTCGGGACTAGCGGTTCCTACGAGCAGTACTTC. It specifies CASSLVGTSGSYEQYF. The V gene is TRBV7-2, the J gene TRBJ2-7, with 11 bases that match TRBD2. CDR3 size: 16 residues. The V segment lost 1 base and the J segment 1 base; nucleotides outside the gene matches: 3. In germline, CDR1 is SGHTA, CDR2 FQGNSA.

The J gene is TRBJ1-6, the V gene TRBV7-2; D uncertain. V lost 5 bases to trimming and J lost 2 bases, with 7 bases between them. CDR1 and CDR2 from the germline V gene are SGHTA and FQGNSA. This CDR3 spans 14 amino acids. The CDR3 loop reads CASSAHPYNSPLHF. DNA for the CDR3: TGTGCCAGCAGCGCCCACCCCTATAATTCACCCCTCCACTTT. The full variable domain, completed using reference TRBV7-2 and TRBJ1-6, is GAGVSQSPSNKVTEKGKDVELRCDPISGHTALYWYRQSLGQGLEFLIYFQGNSAPDKSGLPSDRFSAERTGGSVSTLTIQRTQQEDSAVYLCASSAHPYNSPLHFGNGTRLTVT.

The chain recombines TRBV20-1 with TRBJ2-5; 7 positions agree with TRBD1. The J call may be faulty, since TRBJ2-7 better matches the DNA end. The CDR3 spans 14 residues. Germline loops: CDR1 DFQATT, CDR2 SNEGSKA (reference sequence). CDR3 DNA: TGCAGTGCTAGGGACAGGCGGTTCTCCTACGAGCAGTACTTC. It yields the protein CSARDRRFSYEQYF.

This rearrangement joins TRBV5-6 to TRBJ2-7; a weak D match, TRBD1 (6 bases). V lost 4 bases and J 3 bases, leaving 14 bases between the germline ends. The CDR3 is 14 amino acids. Looked up from germline, CDR1 is SGHDT and CDR2 is YYEEEE. In DNA, the CDR3 is TGTGCCAGCAGCGAGCGGACAGCCCTCTACGAGCAGTACTTC. Translation gives CASSERTALYEQYF.

The chain couples TRBV6-1 to TRBJ2-1; D might be TRBD2 (5 bases). V lost 6 bases and J 6 bases, leaving 18 bases between the germline ends. This CDR3 is 15 amino acids long. The germline gives CDR1 MNHNS, CDR2 SASEGT. As DNA, the CDR3 is TGTGCCAGCAGCCCTCATAGGACTGCCCTCAATGAGCAGTTCTTC. Amino acids: CASSPHRTALNEQFF.

This clonotype was observed a handful of times. The chain carries TRBV4-2 and TRBJ2-5; 8 bases match TRBD2. V trimming: 3 bases; J trimming: 1 base; junction bases outside the gene matches: 10. The CDR3 spans 17 residues. CDR1 is LGHNA, CDR2 YNFKEQ, per germline. Written as DNA, the CDR3 is TGTGCCAGCAGCCACCCCACTGGAGCGGGGGCCCAAGAGACCCAGTACTTC. This gives the protein CASSHPTGAGAQETQYF.

This chain connects TRBV7-9 to TRBJ2-4; a possible D gene is TRBD1 (5 bases). Near its end, the DNA agrees better with TRBJ2-7, so the J call may be wrong. CDR3 size: 15 residues. Germline-derived CDR1 and CDR2 are SEHNR and FQNEAQ (reference sequence). The CDR3 here is CASSQLADNYYEQYF. CDR3 coding DNA: TGTGCCAGCAGCCAGCTCGCGGACAATTACTACGAGCAGTACTTC.

The chain recombines TRBV4-1 with TRBJ2-7; TRBD2 aligns across 9 bases. Germline CDR1 MGHRA, CDR2 YSYEKL. With V trimmed by 1 base and J by 4 bases, 2 bases remained unmatched. The CDR3 consists of 14 residues. This chain's CDR3 is CASSQATSGYEQYF. The CDR3 coding sequence is TGCGCCAGCAGCCAAGCGACTAGCGGATACGAGCAGTACTTC.

The V gene is TRBV6-6, the J gene TRBJ2-7; no definite D call. CDR1 and CDR2 (germline): MNHNY, SVGAGI (reference sequence). The V and J ends lost 0 bases and 7 bases respectively, with 10 bases between them. The CDR3 is 13 residues long. The CDR3 loop reads CASSYSSGNEQYF. The CDR3 coding sequence is TGTGCCAGCAGTTACTCGTCAGGTAATGAGCAGTACTTC.

This clonotype appeared once. This chain connects TRBV20-1 to TRBJ2-7; 7 positions match TRBD1. The CDR3 is made up of 14 amino acids. CDR1 is DFQATT and CDR2 is SNEGSKA in the germline V gene (reference sequence). V shed 1 base and J 4 bases; nucleotides not matched to a gene: 7. CDR3 sequence (DNA): TGCAGTGCTAGAGCCAAGACAGGGTTGTACGAGCAGTACTTC. It codes for CSARAKTGLYEQYF.

This clonotype was counted a single time. The gene calls are TRBV28 and TRBJ1-4; possible D gene TRBD1, 5 bases. CDR1 is MDHEN, CDR2 SYDVKM, per germline. The ends were cut back, 7 bases at V and 5 bases at J, with 11 bases in the middle. The CDR3 sequence is 13 residues long. CDR3: CASTSRANEKLFF. In DNA form, the CDR3 reads TGTGCCAGCACCAGCAGGGCGAATGAAAAACTGTTTTTT.

The genes are TRBV6-5 and TRBJ2-4, with TRBD1 as a possible D gene (6 bases). The DNA end is more similar to TRBJ2-7, so the J call may be wrong. Germline V gives CDR1 MNHEY, CDR2 SVGAGI. There are 11 residues in the CDR3. The CDR3: CASGSGAEQYF. CDR3 nucleotides: TGTGCCAGCGGCTCAGGGGCCGAGCAGTACTTC.

This clonotype was detected once. This chain joins TRBV5-1 and TRBJ1-4, with a tentative D call TRBD1 (6 bases). The CDR3 spans 15 residues. Trimming stripped 4 bases from V and 6 bases from J, with 16 bases between. Germline V gene data show CDR1 as SGHRS and CDR2 as YFSETQ. In nucleotides, the CDR3 is TGCGCCAGCAGCCCGGACAGTAAATCGGATGAAAAACTGTTTTTT. Residues: CASSPDSKSDEKLFF.

With regard to this clonotype: An end of the junction differs from the germline gene, which may be a read error. The chain has TRBV29-1 and TRBJ2-7; TRBD1 might be the D (6 bases). From germline, CDR1 is SQVTM and CDR2 ANQGSEA. The CDR3 totals 13 residues. The DNA for the CDR3 is TGCAGCGTTGAATACCAGGGGTCAGACGAGCGGTACTTC. Translating gives CSVEYQGSDERYF.

The table lists this clonotype with a few counts. V and J are TRBV9 and TRBJ2-6; 7 bases map to TRBD2. The CDR3 length is 18 residues. Trimming took 1 base from V and 2 from J; bases not matched to a gene: 9. The germline V gene has CDR1 SGDLS and CDR2 YYNGEE. The CDR3 bases are TGTGCCAGCAGCGTATCCGGCAGTGGGGGGGCTGGGGCCAACGTCCTGACTTTC. Translating it yields CASSVSGSGGAGANVLTF.

This chain joins TRBV12-3 or TRBV12-4 and TRBJ2-4; D may be TRBD2 (6 bases). The tail of the sequence fits TRBJ2-5 better, so the J call may be wrong. This CDR3 contains 15 residues. CDR3 sequence reads: CASSLVPREQETQYF. The CDR3 bases are TGTGCCAGCAGTTTGGTTCCGCGGGAACAAGAGACCCAGTACTTC.

The chain is built from TRBV13 and TRBJ1-1; 12 positions agree with TRBD1. Trimming cost V 4 bases and J 4 bases; bases outside gene matches: 13. The CDR3 sequence is 18 residues long. The germline gives CDR1 PRHDT, CDR2 FYEKMQ (reference sequence). The CDR3 nucleotides read TGTGCCAGCAGCTCTACGACCTCGGGGGACAGGGGGCTCACTGAAGCTTTCTTT. Translating it yields CASSSTTSGDRGLTEAFF.

This chain uses TRBV21-1 with TRBJ2-4; the table calls TRBD2, which could not be checked here. TRBV21-1 is annotated as a pseudogene. The CDR3 is made up of 15 amino acids. DNA of the CDR3: TGTGCCATGATCCCGGGACTCCCTAAGGGGAACACTCAGTACTTC. Residues: CAMIPGLPKGNTQYF.

The chain combines TRBV4-1 with TRBJ2-1, with D perhaps TRBD2 (6 bases). V lost 4 bases to trimming and J lost 1 base, with 11 bases between them. The CDR3 spans 15 residues. Germline CDR1 reads MGHRA; CDR2 reads YSYEKL. CDR3 region: CASSRPTSSYNEQFF. The CDR3 DNA reads as TGCGCCAGCAGCCGTCCGACTAGTTCCTACAATGAGCAGTTCTTC.

This clonotype showed up just once. CDR3 region: CASSSGTKFQETQYF. CDR3 in DNA: TGTGCCAGCAGCTCCGGGACAAAATTTCAAGAGACCCAGTACTTC. This rearrangement joins TRBV7-9 to TRBJ2-5; weak D call: TRBD1 (6 bases). Germline CDR1 reads SEHNR; CDR2 reads FQNEAQ (reference sequence). V was shortened by 4 bases and J by 2 bases, with 14 bases between the two germline ends. This CDR3 comprises 15 residues.

DNA for the CDR3: TGTGCCACCAGCAGAGTAACCACTAGCGGGGGCGGGACCCAGTACTTC. The encoded protein is CATSRVTTSGGGTQYF. The chain combines TRBV15 with TRBJ2-5, with 11 positions matching TRBD2. There are 16 residues in the CDR3. Germline CDR1 and CDR2: LNHNV and YYDKDF (reference sequence). With 1 base clipped from V and 7 bases from J, the junction kept 8 bases outside the gene matches. Full variable domain (rest looked up from reference TRBV15 and TRBJ2-5): DAMVIQNPRYQVTQFGKPVTLSCSQTLNHNVMYWYQQKSSQAPKLLFHYYDKDFNNEADTPDNFQSRRPNTSFCFLDIRSPGLGDTAMYLCATSRVTTSGGGTQYFGPGTRLLVL.

The chain recombines TRBV6-2 or TRBV6-3 with TRBJ2-2; D might be TRBD1 or TRBD2, each matching 5 bases. Trimming left V 4 bases short and J 4 bases short, with 16 bases between. The CDR3 covers 16 residues. The V gene's germline CDR1 is MNHEY and CDR2 SVGEGT. For the CDR3, the DNA is TGTGCCAGCAGTTCCGCACCGGGACGGACCACCGGGGAGCTGTTTTTT. It codes for CASSSAPGRTTGELFF.

J is TRBJ2-7 and V is TRBV7-9; D tentatively reads TRBD1 or TRBD2 (7 bases each). The CDR3 runs to 15 residues. CDR1 SEHNR and CDR2 FQNEAQ come from the germline V gene (reference sequence). Trimming stripped 5 bases from V and 3 bases from J, with 17 bases between. CDR3 DNA sequence: TGTGCCAGCAGCGTGAAACAGGGGACTATCTACGAGCAGTACTTC. Residues: CASSVKQGTIYEQYF.

The J gene is TRBJ2-7, the V gene TRBV12-3 or TRBV12-4, with D possibly being TRBD1 (5 bases). V lost 6 bases, J lost 12 bases, and 30 bases lay in between. This CDR3 has 16 residues. CDR3 loop: CASRPWGAHTQETRYF. CDR3 nucleotides: TGTGCCAGCAGGCCCTGGGGCGCACATACACAAGAGACCCGGTACTTC.

This rearrangement joins TRBV10-3 to TRBJ2-1; no firm D call. The CDR3 extends over 15 amino acids. Trimming took off 3 bases at V and 0 bases at J, with 9 bases between the two ends. Germline CDR1 and CDR2: ENHRY and SYGVKD. The CDR3 here is CAISDLESSYNEQFF. DNA for the CDR3: TGTGCCATCAGTGATTTGGAAAGCTCCTACAATGAGCAGTTCTTC.

V and J are TRBV15 and TRBJ2-3; D not resolved. V was trimmed by 0 bases and J by 3 bases, leaving 10 bases between them. This CDR3 region has 15 residues. CDR1 LNHNV and CDR2 YYDKDF come from the germline V gene (reference sequence). This CDR3 is CATSRDLDETDTQYF. The CDR3 region has the DNA TGTGCCACCAGCAGAGATCTGGATGAAACAGATACGCAGTATTTT.